These 22 T cell receptor beta chains came from one sample sequenced in a study of T cells in Graves' hyperthyroidism and ophthalmopathy. What was amplified from RNA transcripts were TCR beta CDR3 regions. HTBI primers drove first-round RT-PCR of the TCR CDR3. TCRdb reanalysed the multiplex PCR reads using MiXCR and keeps one entry per CDR3 protein. The table lists approximately 300,000 distinct CDR3 sequences, approximately 15% of them singletons, with over 50% in the top ten. The sample consisted of blood. The receptor set was obtained from a woman aged 55-69 years with Graves' ophthalmopathy.

Comment on this clonotype: This may stem from a read error, because a much larger clone lies one nucleotide away. The gene calls are TRBV6-2 or TRBV6-3 and TRBJ2-1; D is unclear. CDR1 and CDR2 from the germline V gene are MNHEY and SVGEGT. V lost 0 bases and J 4 bases, leaving 4 bases between the germline ends. The CDR3 contains 13 residues. As DNA, the CDR3 is TGTGCCAGCAGTTACTCGGCGTACAATGAGCAGTTCTTC. Its translation: CASSYSAYNEQFF.

Many counts were recorded for this clonotype. The V and J genes are TRBV5-1 and TRBJ2-7, with TRBD2 identical over 10 bases. The CDR3 covers 19 residues. V trimming: 6 bases; J trimming: 0 bases; junction bases outside the gene matches: 18. In germline, CDR1 is SGHRS, CDR2 YFSETQ. The CDR3 nucleotides read TGCGCCAGCACCCCTATTGAGGCGGGACTAGCGAAACCCTCCTACGAGCAGTACTTC. It encodes CASTPIEAGLAKPSYEQYF.

This clonotype appeared many times. The chain carries TRBV7-2 and TRBJ2-2; D gene ambiguous. Germline-derived CDR1 and CDR2 are SGHTA and FQGNSA. The V gene lost 5 bases and the J gene lost 13 bases, with 11 bases spanning the gap. The length of the CDR3 is 11 residues. The DNA for the CDR3 is TGTGCCAGCAGCCTCGCCGCGAGGCTGTTTTTT. Translated, it gives CASSLAARLFF.

This clonotype was recorded at least ten times. V usage is TRBV20-1 and J usage is TRBJ2-1; 16 bases align to TRBD2. Germline CDR1 reads DFQATT; CDR2 reads SNEGSKA (reference sequence). This CDR3 contains 16 residues. With V trimmed by 6 bases and J by 8 bases, 10 bases remained unmatched. The CDR3 DNA reads TGCAGTGCCAAGGGACTAGCGGGAGGGTCTAGTCATGAGCAGTTCTTC. This sequence encodes CSAKGLAGGSSHEQFF.

This clonotype was detected ten times or more. This chain links TRBV27 with TRBJ2-7, with D tentatively TRBD2 (5 bases). This CDR3 is built from 14 residues. Trimming left V 6 bases short and J 6 bases short, with 18 bases between. Germline V gene sequence: CDR1 MNHEY, CDR2 SMNVEV (reference sequence). This CDR3 reads CASRLKPGRGEQYF. The DNA for the CDR3 is TGTGCCAGCAGGCTTAAGCCAGGCCGGGGCGAGCAGTACTTC.

Only a few counts were recorded for this clonotype. The V gene is TRBV19, the J gene TRBJ2-3; 11 nucleotides align to TRBD2. V was pared by 4 bases and J by 9 bases, with 6 bases of the junction left unmatched. Germline V gives CDR1 LNHDA, CDR2 SQIVND (reference sequence). CDR3 size: 14 residues. CDR3 sequence reads: CASSSTSGRDTQYF. The CDR3 DNA follows: TGTGCCAGTAGTAGCACTAGCGGGAGAGACACGCAGTATTTT.

This clonotype was counted only a few times. This chain joins TRBV4-1 and TRBJ1-1, with 12 bases fitting TRBD1. Trimming took 2 bases from V and 5 from J; bases not matched to a gene: 6. There are 16 residues in the CDR3. Germline lookup yields CDR1 MGHRA and CDR2 YSYEKL. For the CDR3, the DNA is TGCGCCAGCAGCCAAAGCCTGGGACAGGGGGCTACTGAAGCTTTCTTT. Amino acids: CASSQSLGQGATEAFF.

This clonotype was counted many times. The chain links TRBV7-8 to TRBJ2-1; 8 nucleotides line up with TRBD1. CDR1 and CDR2 (germline): SGHVS, FQNEAQ. The V and J ends lost 3 bases and 3 bases, in that order; junction bases with no gene match: 10. The length of the CDR3 is 17 residues. The CDR3 sequence is CASSFDRGEGSYNEQFF. In DNA, the CDR3 is TGTGCCAGCAGCTTTGACAGGGGAGAGGGTAGCTACAATGAGCAGTTCTTC.

The gene calls are TRBV15 and TRBJ2-2, with a possible D match to TRBD2 (7 bases). This CDR3 is built from 19 residues. V shed 3 bases and J shed 4 bases, with 24 bases lying between them. Germline lookup yields CDR1 LNHNV and CDR2 YYDKDF (reference sequence). CDR3 DNA: TGTGCCACCAGCAGGGCCCGGGGGGTAACAGGGAAGAGCACCGGGGAGCTGTTTTTT. Its translation: CATSRARGVTGKSTGELFF.

This clonotype was counted at least ten times. The J gene is TRBJ2-7, the V gene TRBV20-1; unclear D gene. Germline V CDR1 and CDR2: DFQATT, SNEGSKA (reference sequence). This CDR3 is built from 13 residues. Trimming took off 3 bases at V and 0 bases at J, with 9 bases between the two ends. Here the CDR3 DNA reads TGCAGTGCTAGTCGACATAGCTCCTACGAGCAGTACTTC. Its translation is CSASRHSSYEQYF.

This clonotype has only a few counts. CDR3: CASSEAVAGKNEQFF. CDR3 nucleotides: TGTGCCAGCAGTGAGGCGGTAGCGGGAAAAAATGAGCAGTTCTTC. This rearrangement joins TRBV25-1 to TRBJ2-1; 8 nucleotides match TRBD2. The V gene's germline CDR1 is MGHDK and CDR2 SYGVNS. V was clipped by 3 bases and J by 7 bases; unmatched bases: 8. The CDR3 is 15 residues long.

V usage is TRBV5-6 and J usage is TRBJ1-4, with D hard to call. The CDR3 covers 17 residues. V gave up 4 bases and J gave up 3 bases, with 19 bases separating them. CDR1 and CDR2 from the germline V gene are SGHDT and YYEEEE. CDR3 region: CASSLLVGVGANEKLFF. Here the CDR3 DNA reads TGTGCCAGCAGCCTTCTCGTCGGGGTCGGGGCTAATGAAAAACTGTTTTTT.

At least ten counts were recorded for this clonotype. The chain has TRBV6-1 and TRBJ1-1; a weak D match, TRBD1 (6 bases). This CDR3 has 14 residues. CDR1 and CDR2 from the germline V gene are MNHNS and SASEGT. V lost 8 bases to trimming and J lost 4 bases, with 17 bases between them. CDR3 amino acids: CASETRTETTEAFF. CDR3 in DNA: TGTGCCAGCGAAACAAGGACAGAGACCACTGAAGCTTTCTTT.

The chain uses TRBV11-2 and TRBJ2-7; TRBD1 matches at 7 bases. CDR1 and CDR2 (germline): SGHAT, FQNNGV. V shed 5 bases and J 3 bases; nucleotides not matched to a gene: 4. The CDR3 contains 13 residues. The CDR3 here is CASSGTALYEQYF. The CDR3 coding sequence is TGTGCCAGCAGCGGGACAGCCCTCTACGAGCAGTACTTC.

V usage is TRBV19 and J usage is TRBJ2-3; either TRBD1 or TRBD2 may supply D (5 bases each). V was cut by 7 bases and J by 3 bases, with 11 bases left in between. The CDR3 totals 13 residues. Germline CDR1 LNHDA, CDR2 SQIVND (reference sequence). CDR3 in amino acids: CASTPGTTDTQYF. The CDR3 DNA is TGTGCCAGTACCCCAGGGACGACAGATACGCAGTATTTT. Supplemented by reference TRBV19 and TRBJ2-3, the full variable domain reads DGGITQSPKYLFRKEGQNVTLSCEQNLNHDAMYWYRQDPGQGLRLIYYSQIVNDFQKGDIAEGYSVSREKKESFPLTVTSAQKNPTAFYLCASTPGTTDTQYFGPGTRLTVL.

The chain employs TRBV28 and TRBJ1-1, with D possibly being TRBD1 (6 bases). V was trimmed by 8 bases and J by 2 bases, leaving 9 bases between them. CDR3 length equals 12 residues. The germline gives CDR1 MDHEN, CDR2 SYDVKM. CDR3 in amino acids: CASHRVNTEAFF. In nucleotides, the CDR3 is TGTGCCAGCCACAGGGTCAACACTGAAGCTTTCTTT.

V is TRBV19 and J is TRBJ2-7; TRBD2 aligns across 14 bases. With V trimmed by 4 bases and J by 6 bases, 5 bases remained unmatched. The CDR3 has 15 amino acids. Germline V gives CDR1 LNHDA, CDR2 SQIVND (reference sequence). Written as DNA, the CDR3 is TGTGCCAGTAGTAATTCCGGACTAGCGGGAGGCGAGCAGTACTTC. Protein: CASSNSGLAGGEQYF.

This sequence joins TRBV27 and TRBJ1-2; a weak D match, TRBD1 (5 bases). The CDR3 is 14 residues long. V was clipped by 4 bases and J by 8 bases, with 17 bases between them. Germline V CDR1 and CDR2: MNHEY, SMNVEV (reference sequence). The CDR3 region is CASSSVGRERGYTF. The CDR3 nucleotides read TGTGCCAGCAGTTCGGTGGGGCGCGAACGGGGCTACACCTTC.

This clonotype showed up many times. Here the CDR3 reads CASRVGTASSYEQYF. CDR3 nucleotide sequence: TGTGCCAGCAGAGTGGGGACAGCGAGCTCCTACGAGCAGTACTTC. V usage is TRBV28 and J usage is TRBJ2-7; 7 bases align to TRBD1. The J segment lost 0 bases and the V segment lost 6 bases, leaving 8 bases of the junction unmatched. Per the germline V gene, CDR1 is MDHEN and CDR2 is SYDVKM. The length of the CDR3 is 15 residues.

This clonotype showed up many times. The V and J genes are TRBV7-9 and TRBJ2-1, with 11 bases matching TRBD2. V lost 5 bases, J lost 7 bases, and 4 bases stayed unmatched. Germline V gene sequence: CDR1 SEHNR, CDR2 FQNEAQ (reference sequence). CDR3 length equals 14 residues. The CDR3 sequence: CASSPSGRMNEQFF. DNA for the CDR3: TGTGCCAGCAGCCCTAGCGGGAGGATGAATGAGCAGTTCTTC.

As regards this clonotype: A much larger clone differs from this one at a single base, so this may be a read error. V gene TRBV20-1 combines with J gene TRBJ2-5; D is unresolved. The CDR3 runs 11 residues. Germline lookup yields CDR1 DFQATT and CDR2 SNEGSKA (reference sequence). The CDR3 sequence: CSARESVAQHF. The CDR3 nucleotides are TGCAGTGCTAGAGAGTCCGTGGCCCAGCACTTC.

Many counts were recorded for this clonotype. The chain links TRBV5-6 to TRBJ2-5; D might be TRBD1 (5 bases). The germline gives CDR1 SGHDT, CDR2 YYEEEE. The V end lost 4 bases, the J end lost 1 base, and 11 bases lay between the germline ends. The CDR3 extends over 14 amino acids. The CDR3 nucleotides are TGTGCCAGCAGCAAAAAGACAGTCCAAGAGACCCAGTACTTC. Amino acid sequence: CASSKKTVQETQYF. The whole variable domain, filled in from reference TRBV5-6 and TRBJ2-5, reads DAGVTQSPTHLIKTRGQQVTLRCSPKSGHDTVSWYQQALGQGPQFIFQYYEEEERQRGNFPDRFSGHQFPNYSSELNVNALLLGDSALYLCASSKKTVQETQYFGPGTRLLVL.